This is a list of T cell receptor beta chains from one sample in a study of cytomegalovirus exposure and HLA in healthy donors. The repertoire was sequenced with immunoSEQ multiplex PCR; TCRdb's copy has only in-frame clones and lacks some. The table shows around 90,000 clones, with around two thirds occurring only once. Sequencing was done on a sample of PBMCs. The receptors were sampled from a woman in her twenties or thirties in good health and CMV-seropositive. CDR3s include the opening cysteine and the closing phenylalanine or tryptophan. A D gene is named only where the DNA matches it firmly. A row's size may be missing; if present it is once, few, many or a size class.

v_gene	abundance	d_gene	j_gene	CDR3aa	CDR3nt
TRBV7-6	-	-	TRBJ2-3	CASSSLTHSSTDTQYF	TGTGCCAGCAGCTCGCTAACCCATTCTAGCACAGATACGCAGTATTTT
TRBV5-1	-	TRBD2	TRBJ2-5	CASSAGGSGGQETQYF	TGCGCCAGCAGCGCCGGGGGTAGCGGGGGTCAAGAGACCCAGTACTTC
TRBV25-1	-	-	TRBJ2-7	CASSATGSYEQYF	TGTGCCAGCAGTGCGACAGGCTCCTACGAGCAGTACTTC
TRBV5-6	-	-	TRBJ1-5	CASSLLAGTSPQHF	TGTGCCAGCAGCTTGTTGGCAGGAACTTCGCCCCAGCATTTT
TRBV4-2	few	-	TRBJ2-3	CASSQDGGSGSDTQYF	TGTGCCAGCAGCCAAGATGGGGGGTCAGGGTCAGATACGCAGTATTTT
TRBV9	-	-	TRBJ1-6	CASSVLVANSPLHF	TGTGCCAGCAGCGTACTCGTGGCTAATTCACCCCTCCACTTT
TRBV30	-	TRBD2	TRBJ2-7	CAWSGGTSGAKSFYEQYF	TGTGCCTGGAGTGGGGGGACTAGCGGGGCAAAATCCTTCTACGAGCAGTACTTC
TRBV6-4	medium-sized	-	TRBJ1-4	CASSASAGSGKEKLFF	TGTGCCAGCAGTGCCTCGGCCGGGTCCGGCAAAGAAAAACTGTTTTTT
TRBV7-6	-	-	TRBJ1-5	CASSLAPQGGNQPQHF	TGTGCCAGCAGCTTAGCACCACAGGGCGGCAATCAGCCCCAGCATTTT
TRBV19	few	TRBD1	TRBJ1-5	CASRDRGFNGNQPQHF	TGTGCCAGCCGGGACAGGGGGTTCAATGGCAATCAGCCCCAGCATTTT
TRBV10-1	few	TRBD2	TRBJ2-7	CASSDQREGRLYEQYF	TGCGCCAGCAGTGACCAGCGGGAAGGCCGTCTGTACGAGCAGTACTTC
TRBV6-4	-	TRBD2	TRBJ2-5	CASSERGTSGGWETQYF	TGTGCCAGCAGTGAAAGAGGGACTAGCGGGGGCTGGGAGACCCAGTACTTC
TRBV5-4	few	-	TRBJ2-6	CASSLAGGRGPGANVLTF	TGTGCCAGCAGCTTGGCCGGGGGTCGTGGGCCTGGGGCCAACGTCCTGACTTTC
TRBV6-5	-	-	TRBJ1-5	CASSRSGGTVQPQHF	TGTGCCAGCAGCCGAAGTGGGGGGACGGTTCAGCCCCAGCATTTT
TRBV11-2	once	-	TRBJ1-1	CASSLTGTVGTEAFF	TGTGCCAGCAGCTTAACAGGGACCGTTGGCACTGAAGCTTTCTTT
TRBV5-1	-	TRBD1	TRBJ1-2	CASRPPGQGSGYTF	TGCGCCAGCAGGCCCCCGGGACAGGGGAGTGGCTACACCTTC
TRBV11-3	-	-	TRBJ1-2	CASSLIHSPNYGYTF	TGTGCCAGCAGCTTAATTCACAGCCCTAACTATGGCTACACCTTC
TRBV15	-	-	TRBJ1-2	CATSQRRQVHPKGYTF	TGTGCCACCAGCCAAAGGCGCCAGGTCCACCCTAAGGGCTACACCTTC
TRBV19	once	-	TRBJ1-1	CASSTTGRTEAFF	TGTGCCAGTAGTACAACAGGGCGGACTGAAGCTTTCTTT
TRBV7-9	-	-	TRBJ2-1	CASSNDRYTRNTQYNEQFF	TGTGCCAGCAGCAACGACAGATATACAAGGAATACTCAATACAATGAGCAGTTCTTC
TRBV5-1	-	-	TRBJ2-3	CASSSPTPTLTVPTDTQYF	TGCGCCAGCAGCTCCCCGACACCGACCCTAACGGTGCCCACAGATACGCAGTATTTT
TRBV6-1	few	TRBD1	TRBJ1-1	CASSEQGRGREAFF	TGTGCCAGCAGTGAACAGGGAAGGGGGCGCGAAGCTTTCTTT
TRBV4-2	once	-	TRBJ1-1	CASSQGRAGTEAFF	TGTGCCAGCAGCCAAGGTCGGGCGGGGACTGAAGCTTTCTTT
TRBV18	-	-	TRBJ2-5	CASSPGGGSETQYF	TGTGCCAGCTCACCAGGCGGGGGCTCAGAGACCCAGTACTTC
TRBV5-5	-	-	TRBJ2-3	CASSFPEENSDTQYF	TGTGCCAGCAGCTTCCCTGAAGAGAATTCCGATACGCAGTATTTT
TRBV10-3	-	TRBD1	TRBJ2-1	CAISDRDRGRLNEQFF	TGTGCCATCAGTGACAGGGACAGGGGGCGTCTGAATGAGCAGTTCTTC
TRBV28	few	TRBD1	TRBJ2-1	CASSLGDSGRNEQFF	TGTGCCAGCAGTTTAGGGGACAGTGGTAGAAATGAGCAGTTCTTC
TRBV7-8	-	-	TRBJ1-6	CASSFDSSYNSPLHF	TGTGCCAGCAGCTTTGACAGCTCCTATAATTCACCCCTCCACTTT
TRBV10-3	few	TRBD1	TRBJ1-2	CAISKDRGDNYGYTF	TGTGCCATCAGTAAGGACAGGGGCGACAACTATGGCTACACCTTC
TRBV6-1	-	-	TRBJ2-5	CASSHDRFLETQYF	TGTGCCAGCAGCCACGACAGATTTCTAGAGACCCAGTACTTC
TRBV7-9	-	TRBD1	TRBJ1-4	CASTQPGQGALNEKLFF	TGTGCCAGCACCCAACCGGGACAGGGGGCCCTTAATGAAAAACTGTTTTTT
TRBV14	-	TRBD1	TRBJ2-2	CASSRQQGPGTGELFF	TGTGCCAGCAGCCGCCAACAGGGGCCGGGTACCGGGGAGCTGTTTTTT
TRBV27	few	-	TRBJ1-1	CASSPLRKGAEAFF	TGTGCCAGCAGTCCCCTGAGGAAGGGGGCTGAAGCTTTCTTT
TRBV9	-	TRBD2	TRBJ2-2	CASSVVDSGTSQLFF	TGTGCCAGCAGCGTAGTCGATAGCGGGACAAGTCAGCTGTTTTTT
TRBV9	-	TRBD2	TRBJ2-5	CASSERDLKETQYF	TGTGCCAGCAGCGAGCGGGACCTTAAAGAGACCCAGTACTTC
TRBV7-6	few	TRBD1	TRBJ1-3	CASSSDSTGAGNTIYF	TGTGCCAGCAGCTCAGACTCGACAGGGGCTGGAAACACCATATATTTT
TRBV9	-	-	TRBJ1-1	CASSVDPGVWGNPEAFF	TGTGCCAGCAGCGTAGATCCGGGGGTTTGGGGGAACCCTGAAGCTTTCTTT
TRBV4-1	-	TRBD2	TRBJ2-3	CASSQVRGGGGTDTQYF	TGCGCCAGCAGCCAAGTGCGTGGCGGGGGGGGCACAGATACGCAGTATTTT
TRBV19	-	-	TRBJ2-7	CASSAGQTYEQYF	TGTGCCAGTAGTGCCGGACAGACCTACGAGCAGTACTTC
TRBV7-2	-	-	TRBJ2-3	CASSADYLSTDTQYF	TGTGCCAGCAGCGCCGACTACCTCTCCACAGATACGCAGTATTTT
TRBV29-1	-	-	TRBJ2-7	CSVEQGTNYEQYF	TGCAGCGTTGAACAGGGCACGAACTACGAGCAGTACTTC
TRBV6-4	-	-	TRBJ1-5	CASSDEAGGSQPQHF	TGTGCCAGCAGTGACGAGGCGGGGGGCAGTCAGCCCCAGCATTTT